These 8 T cell receptor beta chains were sequenced from one sample in a study of cytomegalovirus exposure and HLA in healthy donors. PCR employed 60 Vbeta and 13 Jbeta primers. Assay used: immunoSEQ multiplex PCR; TCRdb lists only in-frame clones, some missing. In the table there are more than 140,000 clones, about 75% of which are singletons. The specimen sequenced was PBMCs. These receptors were collected from a male donor in good health and CMV-seronegative.

This chain joins TRBV7-2 and TRBJ1-2, with unresolved D. V dropped 5 bases and J dropped 0 bases, with 10 bases sitting between them. The CDR3 is 14 amino acids. Germline V gene sequence: CDR1 SGHTA, CDR2 FQGNSA. The CDR3 DNA reads TGTGCCAGCAGCCCCTCAGGTTCTAACTATGGCTACACCTTC. It encodes CASSPSGSNYGYTF.

V usage is TRBV29-1 and J usage is TRBJ2-7; 8 bases line up with TRBD1. The CDR3 consists of 15 residues. J was trimmed by 3 bases and V by 3 bases; bases with no gene match: 10. Germline CDR1 reads SQVTM; CDR2 reads ANQGSEA. The CDR3 sequence is CSVEWGRQGNYEQYF. The CDR3 bases are TGCAGCGTTGAGTGGGGCAGACAGGGGAACTACGAGCAGTACTTC.

Here the CDR3 DNA reads TGTGCCAGCAGCTTAACGGTGACTGAAGCTTTCTTT. It codes for CASSLTVTEAFF. This chain joins TRBV5-6 and TRBJ1-1; D is uncertain. Germline V CDR1 and CDR2: SGHDT, YYEEEE. This CDR3 has 12 amino acids. The V gene lost 2 bases and the J gene lost 5 bases, with 7 bases spanning the gap.

The chain links TRBV11-1 to TRBJ2-7; D unresolved. Trimming removed 4 bases from V and 1 base from J, with 8 bases in between. This CDR3 contains 13 residues. Germline CDR1 is SGHAT and CDR2 is FQDESV (reference sequence). Here the CDR3 DNA reads TGTGCCAGCAGCTATCTCTTGTCCTACGAGCAGTACTTC. Its translation is CASSYLLSYEQYF. Together with reference TRBV11-1 and TRBJ2-7, the CDR3 gives the full variable domain: EAEVAQSPRYKITEKSQAVAFWCDPISGHATLYWYRQILGQGPELLVQFQDESVVDDSQLPKDRFSAERLKGVDSTLKIQPAELGDSAMYLCASSYLLSYEQYFGPGTRLTVT.

V is TRBV7-2 and J is TRBJ1-5, with 7 bases aligning to TRBD1. This CDR3 has 15 residues. In germline, CDR1 is SGHTA, CDR2 FQGNSA. The V gene end was trimmed by 3 bases and the J gene end by 3 bases; junction bases not matched to a gene: 5. CDR3 in DNA: TGTGCCAGCAGCTTGTATAGGGGGCTCAATCAGCCCCAGCATTTT. It specifies CASSLYRGLNQPQHF. The variable domain in full, with the rest retrieved from reference TRBV7-2 and TRBJ1-5, is GAGVSQSPSNKVTEKGKDVELRCDPISGHTALYWYRQSLGQGLEFLIYFQGNSAPDKSGLPSDRFSAERTGGSVSTLTIQRTQQEDSAVYLCASSLYRGLNQPQHFGDGTRLSIL.

Here the CDR3 reads CASSLLGRGGTTDTQYF. The CDR3 nucleotides are TGTGCCAGCAGCCTCTTGGGGCGGGGGGGCACGACAGATACGCAGTATTTT. The chain couples TRBV7-2 to TRBJ2-3, with 9 bases matching TRBD2. The V gene end was trimmed by 5 bases and the J gene end by 3 bases; junction bases not matched to a gene: 12. Looked up from germline, CDR1 is SGHTA and CDR2 is FQGNSA. The CDR3 is 17 residues long.

The chain recombines TRBV7-9 with TRBJ1-6; D is uncertain. Germline CDR1 and CDR2: SEHNR and FQNEAQ (reference sequence). The CDR3 covers 14 residues. V lost 3 bases and J 6 bases, leaving 9 bases between the germline ends. The DNA for the CDR3 is TGTGCCAGCAGCTTTAAACCGGGTAATTCACCCCTCCACTTT. Residues: CASSFKPGNSPLHF.

J is TRBJ2-1 and V is TRBV18; 7 nucleotides line up with TRBD1. Germline trimming cut 4 bases from V and 2 bases from J; bases unmatched to any gene: 5. The CDR3 consists of 15 residues. Germline assignment: CDR1 KGHSH and CDR2 LQKENI. CDR3 in amino acids: CASSLGTDAYNEQFF. The DNA for the CDR3 is TGTGCCAGCTCACTGGGGACAGACGCCTACAATGAGCAGTTCTTC.